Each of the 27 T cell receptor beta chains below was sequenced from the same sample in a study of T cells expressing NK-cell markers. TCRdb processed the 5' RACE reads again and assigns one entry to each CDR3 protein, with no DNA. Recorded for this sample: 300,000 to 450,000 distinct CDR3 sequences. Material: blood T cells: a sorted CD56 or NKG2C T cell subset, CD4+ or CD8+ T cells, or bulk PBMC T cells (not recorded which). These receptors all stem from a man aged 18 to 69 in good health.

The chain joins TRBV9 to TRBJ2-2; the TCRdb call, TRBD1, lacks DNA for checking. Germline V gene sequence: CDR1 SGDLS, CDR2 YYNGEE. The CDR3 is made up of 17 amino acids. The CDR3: CASSITPRQGATGELFF.

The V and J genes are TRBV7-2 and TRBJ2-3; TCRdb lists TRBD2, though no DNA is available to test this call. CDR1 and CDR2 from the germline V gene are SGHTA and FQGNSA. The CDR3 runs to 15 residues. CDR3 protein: CASSTLAGTTDTQYF.

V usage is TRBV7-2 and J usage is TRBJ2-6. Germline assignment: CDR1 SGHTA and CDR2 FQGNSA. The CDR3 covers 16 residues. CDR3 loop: CASSPHGRVGANVLTF.

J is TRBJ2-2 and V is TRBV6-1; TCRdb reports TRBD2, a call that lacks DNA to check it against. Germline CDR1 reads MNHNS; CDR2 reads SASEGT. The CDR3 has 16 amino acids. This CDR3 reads CASSPLAAQNTGELFF.

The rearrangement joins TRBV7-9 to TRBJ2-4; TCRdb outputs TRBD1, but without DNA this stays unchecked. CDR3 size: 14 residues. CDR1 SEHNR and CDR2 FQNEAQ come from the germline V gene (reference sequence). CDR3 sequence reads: CASSLKAGADIQYF.

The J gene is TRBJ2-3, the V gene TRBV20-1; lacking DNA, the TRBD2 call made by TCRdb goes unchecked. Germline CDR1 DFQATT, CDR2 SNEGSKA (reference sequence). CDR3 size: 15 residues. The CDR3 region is CSAVLAGGRTDTQYF.

This chain's CDR3 is CASSLQDRGPGGTQYF. The V gene is TRBV28, the J gene TRBJ2-3; TCRdb names TRBD1, which stays unverified in the absence of DNA. Germline V gene sequence: CDR1 MDHEN, CDR2 SYDVKM. This CDR3 is built from 16 residues.

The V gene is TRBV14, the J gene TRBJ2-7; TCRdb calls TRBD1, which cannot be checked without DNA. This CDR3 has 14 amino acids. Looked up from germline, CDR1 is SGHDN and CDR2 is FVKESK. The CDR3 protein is CASSPNRGLWEQYF.

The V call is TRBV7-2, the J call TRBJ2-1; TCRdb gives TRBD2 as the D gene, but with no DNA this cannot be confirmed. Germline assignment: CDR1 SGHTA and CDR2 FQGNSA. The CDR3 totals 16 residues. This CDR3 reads CASSSASGVSYNEQFF.

CDR3 sequence reads: CASGLMVGRADTQYF. The chain links TRBV12-3 or TRBV12-4 to TRBJ2-3; TCRdb reports TRBD1, a call that lacks DNA to check it against. There are 15 residues in the CDR3.

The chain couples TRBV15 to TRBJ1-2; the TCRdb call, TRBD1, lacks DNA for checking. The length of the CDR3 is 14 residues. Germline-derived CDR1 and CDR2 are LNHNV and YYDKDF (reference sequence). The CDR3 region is CATSGGQGTYGYTF.

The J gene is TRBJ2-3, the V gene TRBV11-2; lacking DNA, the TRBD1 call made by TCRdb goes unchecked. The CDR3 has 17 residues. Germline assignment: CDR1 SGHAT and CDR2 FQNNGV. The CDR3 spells CASSLGGAGGYTDTQYF.

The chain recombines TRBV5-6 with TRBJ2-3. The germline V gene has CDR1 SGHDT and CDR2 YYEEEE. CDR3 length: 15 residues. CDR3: CASSLAWFVGNTQYF.

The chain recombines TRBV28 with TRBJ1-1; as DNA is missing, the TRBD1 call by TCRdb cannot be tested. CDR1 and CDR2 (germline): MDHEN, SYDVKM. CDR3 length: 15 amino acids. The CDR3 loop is CASSPTTGAPTEAFF. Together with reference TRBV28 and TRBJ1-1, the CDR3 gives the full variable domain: DVKVTQSSRYLVKRTGEKVFLECVQDMDHENMFWYRQDPGLGLRLIYFSYDVKMKEKGDIPEGYSVSREKKERFSLILESASTNQTSMYLCASSPTTGAPTEAFFGQGTRLTVV.

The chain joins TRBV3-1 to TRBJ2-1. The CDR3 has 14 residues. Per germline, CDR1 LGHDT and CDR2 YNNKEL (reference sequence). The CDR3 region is CASSQRYSYNEQFF.

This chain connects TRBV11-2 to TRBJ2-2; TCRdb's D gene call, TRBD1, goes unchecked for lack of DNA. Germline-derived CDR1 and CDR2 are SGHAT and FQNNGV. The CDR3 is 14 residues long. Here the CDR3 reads CASSLAVTVRELFF.

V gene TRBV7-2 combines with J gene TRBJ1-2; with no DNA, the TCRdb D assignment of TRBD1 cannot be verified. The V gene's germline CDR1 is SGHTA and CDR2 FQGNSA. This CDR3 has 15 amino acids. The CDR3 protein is CASSSQGVGLRGYTF.

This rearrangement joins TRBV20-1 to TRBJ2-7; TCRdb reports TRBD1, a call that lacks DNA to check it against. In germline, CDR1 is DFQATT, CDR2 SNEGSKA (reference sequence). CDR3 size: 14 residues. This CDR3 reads CSARDQGTGEEQYF.

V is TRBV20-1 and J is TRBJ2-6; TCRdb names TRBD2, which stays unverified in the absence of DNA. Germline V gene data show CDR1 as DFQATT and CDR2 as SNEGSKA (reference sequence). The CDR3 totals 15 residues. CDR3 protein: CSASRGSVAANVLTF.

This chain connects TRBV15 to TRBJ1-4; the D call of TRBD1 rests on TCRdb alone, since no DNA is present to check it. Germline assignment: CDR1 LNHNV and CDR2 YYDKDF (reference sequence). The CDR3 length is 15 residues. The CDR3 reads CATSEARGRREKLFF.

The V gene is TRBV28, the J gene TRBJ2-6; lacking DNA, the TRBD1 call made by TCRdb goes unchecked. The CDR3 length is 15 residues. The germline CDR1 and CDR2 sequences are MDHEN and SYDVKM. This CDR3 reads CASSRGDPGANVLTF.

The CDR3 reads CASSPGQENSPLHF. The chain couples TRBV18 to TRBJ1-6; TCRdb's D gene call, TRBD1, goes unchecked for lack of DNA. Germline lookup yields CDR1 KGHSH and CDR2 LQKENI. The CDR3 extends over 14 amino acids.

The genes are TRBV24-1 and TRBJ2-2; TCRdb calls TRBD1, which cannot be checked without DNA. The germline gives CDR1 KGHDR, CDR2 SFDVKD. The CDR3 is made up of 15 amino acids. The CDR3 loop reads CATSVQGAKTGELFF.

CDR3 protein: CASARGGVDTQYF. V is TRBV25-1 and J is TRBJ2-3; absent DNA, TCRdb's TRBD1 call cannot be checked. Looked up from germline, CDR1 is MGHDK and CDR2 is SYGVNS. CDR3 length: 13 amino acids.

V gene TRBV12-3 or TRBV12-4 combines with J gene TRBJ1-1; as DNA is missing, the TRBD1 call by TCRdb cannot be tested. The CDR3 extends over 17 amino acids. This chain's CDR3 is CASTPGQRSTLNTEAFF.

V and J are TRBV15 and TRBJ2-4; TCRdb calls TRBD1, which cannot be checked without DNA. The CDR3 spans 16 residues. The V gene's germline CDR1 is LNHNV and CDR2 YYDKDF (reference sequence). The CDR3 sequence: CATSSDRVWAKNIQYF.

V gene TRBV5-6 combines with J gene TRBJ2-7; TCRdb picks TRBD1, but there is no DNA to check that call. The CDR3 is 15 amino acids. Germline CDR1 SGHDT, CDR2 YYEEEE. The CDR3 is CASSLDPGPYYEQYF.